These 22 T cell receptor beta chains originate from one sample sequenced in a study of blood T cells in healthy people across ages. Primed by a sample-barcoded 5' primer and a J-beta primer mix, a second PCR proceeded for 7 to 11 cycles. TCRdb ran MiXCR on the 5' RACE reads and lists one entry per CDR3 protein. The table has 600,000 to 1,000,000 distinct CDR3 sequences, nearly 60% seen once. Sequences were obtained from blood. The receptor source for this set is a young man in good health.

A few counts support this clonotype. The chain carries TRBV7-2 and TRBJ1-5; D gene uncertain. Trimming removed 4 bases at V and 1 base at J, with 8 bases between. This CDR3 comprises 14 residues. The germline gives CDR1 SGHTA, CDR2 FQGNSA. Written as DNA, the CDR3 is TGTGCCAGCAGCTGGGGAGGGAGCAATCAGCCCCAGCATTTT. Translation: CASSWGGSNQPQHF.

The chain links TRBV20-1 to TRBJ2-3, with D unresolved. The V gene lost 5 bases and the J gene lost 2 bases, with 8 bases spanning the gap. This CDR3 has 12 residues. Looked up from germline, CDR1 is DFQATT and CDR2 is SNEGSKA (reference sequence). In DNA, the CDR3 is TGCAGTGCTGCCGCTTACACAGATACGCAGTATTTT. Residues: CSAAAYTDTQYF.

This clonotype has only a few counts. The DNA for the CDR3 is TGCGCCAGCAGGGTACTAGGAGTCGGGACCCAGTACTTC. It codes for CASRVLGVGTQYF. The chain recombines TRBV10-2 with TRBJ2-5, with D possibly TRBD2 on 5 matching bases. Germline V CDR1 and CDR2: WSHSY, SAAADI. The CDR3 consists of 13 residues. V lost 6 bases and J lost 7, with 15 bases in between.

The V gene is TRBV6-5, the J gene TRBJ1-1; TRBD1 matches at 9 bases. The germline V gene has CDR1 MNHEY and CDR2 SVGAGI. This CDR3 has 16 amino acids. V trimming: 4 bases; J trimming: 4 bases; junction bases outside the gene matches: 10. The CDR3 bases are TGTGCCAGCAGTTTAATAGGGACAGGGCAAGGCACTGAAGCTTTCTTT. Residues: CASSLIGTGQGTEAFF.

This clonotype was observed a handful of times. CDR3 residues: CASSLQTAYGYTF. The CDR3 DNA reads as TGTGCCAGCAGCTTACAGACCGCCTATGGCTACACCTTC. The chain uses TRBV7-2 and TRBJ1-2; D call uncertain. The CDR3 is 13 residues long. V lost 2 bases to trimming and J lost 4 bases, with 8 bases between them. Germline CDR1 and CDR2: SGHTA and FQGNSA.

The chain uses TRBV7-3 and TRBJ1-1, with D perhaps matching TRBD1 (5 bases). Germline V CDR1 and CDR2: SGHTA, FQGTGA. The CDR3 is 14 residues long. V lost 2 bases and J 4 bases, leaving 11 bases between the germline ends. The CDR3 region has the DNA TGTGCCAGCAGCTTACAGGGATACAGCACTGAAGCTTTCTTT. Its protein product is CASSLQGYSTEAFF.

V usage is TRBV6-1 and J usage is TRBJ2-4; 10 bases are shared with TRBD1. The DNA end is more similar to TRBJ2-7, so the J call may be wrong. This CDR3 has 14 amino acids. Germline V gives CDR1 MNHNS, CDR2 SASEGT. CDR3 loop: CASSVTGGYDEQYF. The CDR3, as DNA: TGTGCCAGCAGCGTGACAGGGGGCTACGACGAGCAGTACTTC.

In regard to this clonotype: The germline gene is not matched at one end of the junction; a read error may be the cause. The chain is built from TRBV29-1 and TRBJ1-2; 9 positions match TRBD1. The germline V gene has CDR1 SQVTM and CDR2 ANQGSEA. This CDR3 spans 13 amino acids. CDR3 region: CSVENRGLDGYSF. In DNA form, the CDR3 reads TGCAGCGTTGAAAACAGGGGGCTAGATGGCTACTCCTTC. The whole variable domain, remainder taken from reference TRBV29-1 and TRBJ1-2, is SAVISQKPSRDICQRGTSLTIQCQVDSQVTMMFWYRQQPGQSLTLIATANQGSEATYESGFVIDKFPISRPNLTFSTLTVSNMSPEDSSIYLCSVENRGLDGYSFGSGTRLTVV.

The chain uses TRBV6-6 and TRBJ2-5, with a weak D call TRBD1 (6 bases). Germline CDR1 MNHNY, CDR2 SVGAGI (reference sequence). The length of the CDR3 is 14 residues. Trimming took off 6 bases at V and 9 bases at J, with 20 bases between the two ends. CDR3 DNA: TGTGCCAGCAGGCCTTCGAGTGGGGGCTCGGCCCAGTACTTC. Protein product: CASRPSSGGSAQYF.

The chain has TRBV20-1 and TRBJ2-5; no definite D call. Trimming removed 5 bases at V and 5 bases at J, with 12 bases between. The CDR3 has 12 amino acids. Germline lookup yields CDR1 DFQATT and CDR2 SNEGSKA (reference sequence). The DNA of the CDR3 is TGCAGTGCTCAGAGTCGGGCGGAGACCCAGTACTTC. Protein sequence: CSAQSRAETQYF.

The chain recombines TRBV25-1 with TRBJ1-2; no clear D. CDR3 size: 14 residues. V lost 4 bases to trimming and J lost 4 bases, with 13 bases between them. CDR1 and CDR2 (germline): MGHDK, SYGVNS. The DNA of the CDR3 is TGTGCCAGCAGTGCCCCGACGAAGACCTATGGCTACACCTTC. Translation: CASSAPTKTYGYTF.

This clonotype was seen many times. The chain carries TRBV20-1 and TRBJ2-3; TRBD2 aligns across 7 bases. The CDR3 runs 15 residues. V shed 3 bases, J shed 0 bases, and the junction held 6 bases outside the gene matches. Germline loops: CDR1 DFQATT, CDR2 SNEGSKA (reference sequence). CDR3 in amino acids: CSASRGGPSTDTQYF. The DNA of the CDR3 is TGCAGTGCTAGTAGGGGAGGGCCAAGCACAGATACGCAGTATTTT.

The CDR3 region has the DNA TGCAGCGTTGGGGGGACTAGTAGGAACGAGCAGTACTTC. Amino acid sequence: CSVGGTSRNEQYF. The chain joins TRBV29-1 to TRBJ2-7; 8 bases agree with TRBD2. This CDR3 spans 13 amino acids. Germline V gives CDR1 SQVTM, CDR2 ANQGSEA. The V gene end was trimmed by 4 bases and the J gene end by 5 bases; junction bases not matched to a gene: 7.

The rearrangement uses TRBV20-1 and TRBJ2-3, with D perhaps assigned TRBD1 or TRBD2 (5 bases each). The CDR3 loop spans 13 amino acids. V lost 4 bases and J lost 3, with 11 bases in between. From germline, CDR1 is DFQATT and CDR2 SNEGSKA (reference sequence). The chain's CDR3 is CSATPGRTDTQYF. For the CDR3, the DNA is TGCAGTGCTACTCCGGGACGAACAGATACGCAGTATTTT.

The CDR3, as DNA: TGTGCCAGCTCACCACAGTGGCAGACACCTAACTATGGCTACACCTTC. Its translation: CASSPQWQTPNYGYTF. V and J are TRBV18 and TRBJ1-2; D is uncertain. The ends were cut back, 1 base at V and 0 bases at J, with 12 bases in the middle. CDR3 length: 16 residues. Germline CDR1 and CDR2: KGHSH and LQKENI. The full variable domain, completed using reference TRBV18 and TRBJ1-2, is NAGVMQNPRHLVRRRGQEARLRCSPMKGHSHVYWYRQLPEEGLKFMVYLQKENIIDESGMPKERFSAEFPKEGPSILRIQQVVRGDSAAYFCASSPQWQTPNYGYTFGSGTRLTVV.

This clonotype has only a few counts. The CDR3 region is CSARAIPSTDTQYF. CDR3 in DNA: TGCAGTGCTAGGGCAATTCCTAGCACAGATACGCAGTATTTT. This chain joins TRBV20-1 and TRBJ2-3; D remains ambiguous. V lost 3 bases and J 0 bases, leaving 10 bases between the germline ends. This CDR3 comprises 14 residues. Germline V gives CDR1 DFQATT, CDR2 SNEGSKA (reference sequence).

This clonotype was seen only once. The chain has TRBV5-1 and TRBJ1-6; a weak D match, TRBD1 (6 bases). There are 15 residues in the CDR3. Germline loops: CDR1 SGHRS, CDR2 YFSETQ. The germline V and J ends were trimmed by 4 bases and 7 bases, with 15 bases remaining between them. For the CDR3, the DNA is TGCGCCAGCAGCCTCGGGGACACTGTAAATTCACCCCTCCACTTT. The encoded protein is CASSLGDTVNSPLHF. Full variable domain (missing parts from reference TRBV5-1 and TRBJ1-6): KAGVTQTPRYLIKTRGQQVTLSCSPISGHRSVSWYQQTPGQGLQFLFEYFSETQRNKGNFPGRFSGRQFSNSRSEMNVSTLELGDSALYLCASSLGDTVNSPLHFGNGTRLTVT.

V gene TRBV4-2 combines with J gene TRBJ1-2; no clear D gene. CDR3 size: 16 residues. Germline V lookup: CDR1 LGHNA, CDR2 YNFKEQ. V lost 0 bases and J lost 1, with 12 bases in between. The chain's CDR3 is CASSQEYRQHNYGYTF. In DNA, the CDR3 is TGTGCCAGCAGCCAAGAGTACCGACAACATAACTATGGCTACACCTTC.

The chain joins TRBV6-6 to TRBJ2-5; D perhaps matches TRBD2 (5 bases). Germline-derived CDR1 and CDR2 are MNHNY and SVGAGI (reference sequence). The CDR3 has 12 amino acids. The V and J ends lost 11 bases and 1 base respectively, with 11 bases between them. The DNA for the CDR3 is TGTGCCGTAGCTAGCTCCCAAGAGACCCAGTACTTC. This codes for CAVASSQETQYF.

This clonotype was observed a handful of times. The chain couples TRBV9 to TRBJ2-4; D is unclear. Germline lookup yields CDR1 SGDLS and CDR2 YYNGEE. V was trimmed by 4 bases and J by 3 bases, leaving 8 bases between them. The CDR3 length is 13 residues. The chain's CDR3 is CASSRSHKNIQYF. In DNA, the CDR3 is TGTGCCAGCAGCCGGAGTCACAAAAACATTCAGTACTTC.

This chain connects TRBV6-1 to TRBJ1-5; 7 bases map to TRBD1. The germline gives CDR1 MNHNS, CDR2 SASEGT. After removal of 6 bases from V and 4 bases from J, the junction contained 12 bases not matched to a gene. This CDR3 has 16 residues. The CDR3 DNA reads as TGTGCCAGCAGAACTGATCGACAGGGTTTTAATCAGCCCCAGCATTTT. Its protein is CASRTDRQGFNQPQHF.

The J gene is TRBJ2-4, the V gene TRBV20-1; D unresolved. Trimming shortened V by 6 bases and J by 0 bases, and 12 bases separated the two germline ends. The CDR3 has 14 residues. Germline V gene data show CDR1 as DFQATT and CDR2 as SNEGSKA (reference sequence). CDR3 DNA sequence: TGCAGTGCCCCGCCCCGGCTAGCCAAAAACATTCAGTACTTC. Translated: CSAPPRLAKNIQYF.